The 4 T cell receptor beta chains below come from one sample, sequenced in a study of tumor and adjacent non-tumor tissue in lung cancer. TCRbeta libraries were built with three rounds of nested PCR, modified from ARM-PCR. TCRdb reprocessed the multiplex PCR reads with MiXCR, giving one entry per CDR3 protein. The data show 60,000 to 70,000 distinct CDR3 sequences, more than 75% seen once. This sample's RNA came from whole unsorted tissue. The normal lung tissue was taken more than 3 cm from the tumor edge. Source material: distant non-tumor lung tissue. The receptors shown here come from a man in his 60s with non-small cell lung cancer.

The count of this clonotype is one. Germline and junction disagree at one end, which may indicate a read error. The chain couples TRBV5-5 to TRBJ2-3; D unresolved. CDR3 length: 14 amino acids. CDR1 is SGHKS and CDR2 is YYEKEE in the germline V gene (reference sequence). The CDR3 is CASSASVRTDMQYF. In DNA, the CDR3 is TGTGCCAGCAGCGCTAGTGTTCGCACAGATATGCAGTATTTT.

Points on this clonotype: An end of the junction differs from the germline gene, which may be a read error. The gene calls are TRBV7-2 and TRBJ2-1; D call uncertain. CDR3 length equals 15 residues. CDR1 and CDR2 (germline): SGHTA, FQGNSA. DNA of the CDR3: TGTGCCAGCAGCGTAGCTGCAGGCTCCTACAACGAGCAGTTCTTC. As protein: CASSVAAGSYNEQFF.

As concerns this clonotype: This is likely a read error, given that the CDR3 carries no conserved phenylalanine or tryptophan at its end. The rearrangement links TRBV28 to TRBJ2-1; 11 bases are shared with TRBD2. The trim removed 9 bases at V and 9 bases at J, leaving 25 bases unmatched. The CDR3 runs 19 residues. Per germline, CDR1 MDHEN and CDR2 SYDVKM. This chain's CDR3 is CARTPGGGSGRARYGEQFI. CDR3 nucleotides: TGTGCCAGGACTCCGGGGGGTGGTAGCGGGAGGGCCCGTTACGGTGAGCAGTTCATC.

On this clonotype itself: This CDR3 fails to terminate in the conserved phenylalanine or tryptophan, so it likely reflects a read error. The chain links TRBV28 to TRBJ2-3, with 7 bases lining up with TRBD2. The germline gives CDR1 MDHEN, CDR2 SYDVKM. The CDR3 runs 16 residues. The CDR3 sequence is CASSLWEGIGTDTQYL. In nucleotides, the CDR3 is TGTGCTAGCAGTTTATGGGAGGGGATTGGTACAGATACGCAGTATCTT.